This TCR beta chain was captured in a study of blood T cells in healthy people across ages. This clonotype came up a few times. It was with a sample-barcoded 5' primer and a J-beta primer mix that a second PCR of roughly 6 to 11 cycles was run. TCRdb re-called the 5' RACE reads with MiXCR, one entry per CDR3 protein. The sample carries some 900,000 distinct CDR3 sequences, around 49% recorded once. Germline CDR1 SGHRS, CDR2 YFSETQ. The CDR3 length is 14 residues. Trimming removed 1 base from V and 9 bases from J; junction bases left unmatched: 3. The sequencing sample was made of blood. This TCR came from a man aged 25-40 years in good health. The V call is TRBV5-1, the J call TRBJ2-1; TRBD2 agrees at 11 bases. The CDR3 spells CASSLRLAGTEQFF. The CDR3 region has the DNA TGCGCCAGCAGCTTGCGACTAGCGGGGACTGAGCAGTTCTTC.